One and the same sample provided the 17 T cell receptor beta chains below, sequenced in a study of blood T cell repertoires in COVID-19. The assay was immunoSEQ multiplex PCR, and TCRdb's table has in-frame clones only and misses some. The table shows around 290,000 clones, with about 89% occurring only once. The specimen was PBMCs or T cells enriched from blood (not recorded which). The receptor source for this set is a young woman who had recovered from COVID-19.

The chain carries TRBV2 and TRBJ1-5; 7 nucleotides line up with TRBD1. The trim removed 4 bases at V and 2 bases at J, leaving 2 bases unmatched. The germline V gene encodes CDR1 SNHLY and CDR2 FYNNEI. This CDR3 contains 14 residues. In nucleotides, the CDR3 is TGTGCCAGCAGTGCTGGGACAGGCAATCAGCCCCAGCATTTT. Its translation: CASSAGTGNQPQHF.

This chain links TRBV27 with TRBJ2-3, with 11 positions matching TRBD1. Unmatched junction bases numbered 2, after V lost 3 bases and J lost 3 bases. Per germline, CDR1 MNHEY and CDR2 SMNVEV (reference sequence). The CDR3 runs 15 residues. This CDR3 reads CASSFGTGGTDTQYF. The CDR3 region has the DNA TGTGCCAGCAGTTTTGGGACAGGGGGGACAGATACGCAGTATTTT.

The J gene is TRBJ2-3, the V gene TRBV7-2; possibly TRBD1 for D (5 bases). The CDR3 is 15 residues long. Germline-derived CDR1 and CDR2 are SGHTA and FQGNSA. Trimming shortened V by 2 bases and J by 0 bases, and 9 bases separated the two germline ends. CDR3 protein: CASSLRGSSTDTQYF. CDR3 in DNA: TGTGCCAGCAGCTTAAGGGGTTCAAGCACAGATACGCAGTATTTT.

This clone showed up just once. For the CDR3, the DNA is TGTGCCAGCAGCTTGGACAGGGCGGATGAAAAACTGTTTTTT. This encodes CASSLDRADEKLFF. The chain joins TRBV5-4 to TRBJ1-4; TRBD1 might be the D (6 bases). This CDR3 has 14 residues. V was trimmed by 0 bases and J by 6 bases, leaving 9 bases between them. The V gene's germline CDR1 is SGHNT and CDR2 YYREEE (reference sequence).

The chain employs TRBV11-2 and TRBJ2-1, with TRBD1 matching over 8 bases. Germline V gene lookup returns CDR1 SGHAT and CDR2 FQNNGV. The length of the CDR3 is 16 residues. Trimming cost V 1 base and J 7 bases; bases outside gene matches: 9. The CDR3 bases are TGTGCCAGCAGCTTAGGGAGGACAGGGTTGTTAAATGAGCAGTTCTTC. Encoded protein: CASSLGRTGLLNEQFF. The full variable domain, completed using reference TRBV11-2 and TRBJ2-1, is EAGVAQSPRYKIIEKRQSVAFWCNPISGHATLYWYQQILGQGPKLLIQFQNNGVVDDSQLPKDRFSAERLKGVDSTLKIQPAKLEDSAVYLCASSLGRTGLLNEQFFGPGTRLTVL.

The CDR3 bases are TGTGCCAGCCGGACAGGGATTGGCTATGGCTACACCTTC. Encoded protein: CASRTGIGYGYTF. J is TRBJ1-2 and V is TRBV30; TRBD1 matches 8 bases. Germline V CDR1 and CDR2: GTSNPN, SVGIG (reference sequence). There are 13 residues in the CDR3. V shed 8 bases, J shed 4 bases, and the junction held 9 bases outside the gene matches. The full variable domain, in which reference TRBV30 and TRBJ1-2 provide the parts outside the CDR3, is SQTIHQWPATLVQPVGSPLSLECTVEGTSNPNLYWYRQAAGRGLQLLFYSVGIGQISSEVPQNLSASRPQDRQFILSSKKLLLSDSGFYLCASRTGIGYGYTFGSGTRLTVV.

This chain links TRBV15 with TRBJ1-5; D possibly corresponds to TRBD1 (5 bases). CDR3 length: 15 residues. CDR1 is LNHNV and CDR2 is YYDKDF in the germline V gene (reference sequence). Trimming shortened V by 5 bases and J by 7 bases, and 18 bases separated the two germline ends. CDR3 loop: CATSQERQTWQPQHF. The CDR3 nucleotides read TGTGCCACCAGCCAAGAAAGACAGACTTGGCAGCCCCAGCATTTT.

CDR3 sequence: CASSPPRAPEAFF. CDR3 nucleotides: TGTGCCAGCAGTCCCCCCAGGGCCCCTGAAGCTTTCTTT. The chain links TRBV6-2 or TRBV6-3 to TRBJ1-1, with D possibly being TRBD1 (5 bases). Trimming left V 5 bases short and J 6 bases short, with 13 bases between. The CDR3 runs to 13 residues. Germline V gene sequence: CDR1 MNHEY, CDR2 SVGEGT.

This clone has a single count. The chain combines TRBV6-6 with TRBJ1-2, with 9 positions matching TRBD1. Germline loops: CDR1 MNHNY, CDR2 SVGAGI (reference sequence). J was trimmed by 3 bases and V by 10 bases; bases with no gene match: 3. The CDR3 is 12 residues long. CDR3: CATRTGDYGYTF. CDR3 in DNA: TGTGCCACCCGGACAGGGGACTATGGCTACACCTTC.

A single count supports this clone. The chain uses TRBV29-1 and TRBJ1-2; D unresolved. V shed 3 bases and J shed 0 bases, with 11 bases lying between them. From germline, CDR1 is SQVTM and CDR2 ANQGSEA. This CDR3 contains 14 residues. CDR3 protein: CSVEGPVSNYGYTF. The CDR3 DNA reads TGCAGCGTTGAGGGCCCAGTTTCTAACTATGGCTACACCTTC.

The chain links TRBV2 to TRBJ1-2; 9 bases agree with TRBD1. Germline V gene lookup returns CDR1 SNHLY and CDR2 FYNNEI. CDR3 length: 13 amino acids. V lost 5 bases to trimming and J lost 5 bases; unmatched junction nucleotides: 3. CDR3 residues: CASSPGQGYGYTF. The DNA for the CDR3 is TGTGCCAGCAGTCCGGGACAGGGATATGGCTACACCTTC.

This clone was counted once. This sequence joins TRBV6-5 and TRBJ1-6, with D hard to call. The CDR3 length is 16 residues. Germline CDR1 reads MNHEY; CDR2 reads SVGAGI. V was trimmed by 2 bases and J by 9 bases, leaving 17 bases between them. This chain's CDR3 is CASSYATVGLSSPLHF. The CDR3 DNA reads TGTGCCAGCAGTTACGCAACAGTCGGTTTGTCTTCACCCCTCCACTTT.

The chain employs TRBV7-6 and TRBJ2-2, with D possibly TRBD2 on 6 matching bases. V lost 3 bases to trimming and J lost 6 bases, with 14 bases between them. Germline V gives CDR1 SGHVS, CDR2 FNYEAQ. The CDR3 has 15 residues. The CDR3 DNA sequence: TGTGCCAGCAGCTTCCGCCGGGAGAAAGCCGGGGAGCTGTTTTTT. Translating gives CASSFRREKAGELFF. Full variable domain (missing parts from reference TRBV7-6 and TRBJ2-2): GAGVSQSPRYKVTKRGQDVALRCDPISGHVSLYWYRQALGQGPEFLTYFNYEAQQDKSGLPNDRFSAERPEGSISTLTIQRTEQRDSAMYRCASSFRREKAGELFFGEGSRLTVL.

The rearrangement joins TRBV14 to TRBJ1-2; 8 nucleotides line up with TRBD1. The CDR3 has 14 residues. V dropped 4 bases and J dropped 7; count of bases not matched to a gene: 8. Germline CDR1 is SGHDN and CDR2 is FVKESK. The CDR3 spells CASSLTQGAAGYTF. In DNA, the CDR3 is TGTGCCAGCAGCCTAACCCAGGGGGCCGCTGGCTACACCTTC. Filled out from reference TRBV14 and TRBJ1-2, the complete variable domain reads EAGVTQFPSHSVIEKGQTVTLRCDPISGHDNLYWYRRVMGKEIKFLLHFVKESKQDESGMPNNRFLAERTGGTYSTLKVQPAELEDSGVYFCASSLTQGAAGYTFGSGTRLTVV.

The chain has TRBV4-3 and TRBJ2-7, with D tentatively TRBD1 (5 bases). The V end was cut by 3 bases, the J end by 2 bases, with 14 bases between. From germline, CDR1 is LGHNA and CDR2 YSLEER. This CDR3 spans 15 amino acids. The CDR3 nucleotides read TGCGCCAGCAGCCAGGACATATTTGGCACCTACGAGCAGTACTTC. It translates to CASSQDIFGTYEQYF.

In DNA, the CDR3 is TGCAGCGTGGACGTTACAGGGAATGAGCAGTTCTTC. Its protein product is CSVDVTGNEQFF. The V and J genes are TRBV29-1 and TRBJ2-1, with D perhaps TRBD1 (6 bases). Trimming left V 6 bases short and J 7 bases short, with 13 bases between. The CDR3 spans 12 residues. From germline, CDR1 is SQVTM and CDR2 ANQGSEA.

The V and J genes are TRBV7-2 and TRBJ1-1; D is unclear. V was trimmed by 0 bases and J by 1 base, leaving 9 bases between them. The germline gives CDR1 SGHTA, CDR2 FQGNSA. The CDR3 length is 15 residues. The CDR3 reads CASSLATRSNTEAFF. The CDR3 DNA is TGTGCCAGCAGCTTAGCTACAAGATCGAACACTGAAGCTTTCTTT.